Listed below are T cell receptor beta chains from one sample, sequenced in a study of radiation and T cells in renal cell carcinoma. Libraries were prepared by immunoSEQ multiplex PCR; TCRdb keeps only in-frame clonotypes and omits some of them. The table lists some 100,000 clones, 82% of them singletons. This material consisted of blood, taken from a patient whose treatment included radiotherapy and nephrectomy. The receptors were sampled from a man in his 60s with renal cell carcinoma. Each CDR3 is given with its conserved first and last residue. Each record gives: V gene, J gene, D gene, clone size, CDR3 protein, CDR3 DNA. D genes are given only for firm matches. A clone size is listed for some rows: how often the clone was seen (once, few, many), or a class if it is expanded.

>TRBV14|TRBJ2-5|TRBD1|few
CASSPGSQGARRETQYF
TGTGCCAGCAGCCCGGGATCACAGGGGGCGCGTCGAGAGACCCAGTACTTC
>TRBV5-1|TRBJ1-1|NA|few
CASSQTGQGDTEAFF
TGCGCCAGCAGCCAGACAGGCCAAGGGGACACTGAAGCTTTCTTT
>TRBV29-1|TRBJ2-2|NA|few
CSVEGGNTGELFF
TGCAGCGTTGAAGGGGGGAACACCGGGGAGCTGTTTTTT
>TRBV21-1|TRBJ2-5|NA|NA
CASSKVRRPSGGETQYF
TGTGCCAGCAGCAAAGTTCGACGCCCTTCCGGAGGGGAGACCCAGTACTTC
>TRBV18|TRBJ2-3|TRBD1|NA
CASSLVQGADTQYF
TGTGCCAGCTCACTAGTACAGGGGGCAGATACGCAGTATTTT
>TRBV15|TRBJ2-1|NA|few
CATSSLGESSYNEQFF
TGTGCCACCAGCTCCCTGGGGGAGAGCTCCTACAATGAGCAGTTCTTC
>TRBV6-5|TRBJ2-7|NA|NA
CASSYESRGNEQYF
TGTGCCAGCAGTTACGAGAGCAGGGGCAACGAGCAGTACTTC
>TRBV28|TRBJ2-7|TRBD2|NA
CASRIRRASGTYEQYF
TGTGCCAGCAGGATACGACGGGCTAGCGGGACCTACGAGCAGTACTTC
>TRBV29-1|TRBJ2-1|TRBD1|NA
CSAADRDRPHNEQFF
TGCAGCGCTGCAGACCGGGACAGGCCCCACAATGAGCAGTTCTTC
>TRBV19|TRBJ2-3|NA|NA
CASSSLQYTTDTQYF
TGTGCCAGTAGTTCCCTCCAATACACTACAGATACGCAGTATTTT
>TRBV5-1|TRBJ2-2|TRBD1|NA
CASSATGGVNTGELFF
TGCGCCAGCAGCGCGACAGGGGGCGTGAACACCGGGGAGCTGTTTTTT
>TRBV5-1|TRBJ2-7|NA|NA
CASSLATGASYEQYF
TGCGCCAGCAGCTTGGCGACGGGGGCCTCCTACGAGCAGTACTTC
>TRBV18|TRBJ2-2|TRBD2|NA
CASSPFRYASGSIGELFF
TGTGCCAGCTCACCTTTCCGCTACGCGAGCGGGAGTATCGGGGAGCTGTTTTTT
>TRBV10-2|TRBJ2-7|NA|once
CASATRVVSYEQYF
TGCGCCAGCGCTACTCGGGTCGTTTCCTACGAGCAGTACTTC
>TRBV4-1|TRBJ2-7|TRBD1|NA
CASSQVSTGTYEQYF
TGCGCCAGCAGCCAAGTATCGACAGGGACCTACGAGCAGTACTTC
>TRBV28|TRBJ2-7|TRBD1|few
CASSGRAGQASYEQYF
TGTGCCAGCAGCGGACGGGCGGGACAGGCCTCCTACGAGCAGTACTTC
>TRBV9|TRBJ2-7|TRBD2|NA
CASSAKESSGSSYEQYF
TGTGCCAGCAGCGCAAAGGAGTCTAGCGGCAGCTCCTACGAGCAGTACTTC
>TRBV28|TRBJ2-7|TRBD2|NA
CASSLALAGAYEQYF
TGTGCCAGCAGTTTAGCCCTAGCGGGGGCCTACGAGCAGTACTTC
>TRBV4-3|TRBJ1-5|TRBD1|NA
CASSHGQGSQPQHF
TGCGCCAGCAGCCACGGACAGGGTAGTCAGCCCCAGCATTTT
>TRBV5-1|TRBJ2-3|TRBD2|few
CASSLLAGDTDTQYF
TGCGCCAGCAGCTTACTAGCGGGGGACACAGATACGCAGTATTTT
>TRBV6-1|TRBJ1-5|NA|NA
CASSAYGGGNQPQHF
TGTGCCAGCAGCGCCTATGGGGGCGGCAATCAGCCCCAGCATTTT
>TRBV14|TRBJ1-1|TRBD1|few
CASSRDRVTEAFF
TGTGCCAGCAGCCGGGACAGGGTGACTGAAGCTTTCTTT
>TRBV7-3|TRBJ2-1|NA|NA
CASSLWGDPGSEQFF
TGTGCCAGCAGCTTATGGGGTGACCCGGGCAGTGAGCAGTTCTTC
>TRBV7-9|TRBJ2-4|NA|NA
CASSFREGRGLGDIQYF
TGTGCCAGCAGCTTTAGGGAGGGCAGGGGCCTGGGGGACATTCAGTACTTC
>TRBV2|TRBJ2-5|NA|NA
CASSELQGVPETQYF
TGTGCCAGCAGTGAATTACAGGGCGTCCCGGAGACCCAGTACTTC
>TRBV5-4|TRBJ2-7|TRBD2|NA
CASSGGGSFSYEQYF
TGTGCCAGCAGCGGTGGCGGGAGTTTTTCCTACGAGCAGTACTTC
>TRBV11-2|TRBJ1-2|NA|NA
CASSLAALGGYTF
TGTGCCAGCAGCTTGGCGGCTTTAGGTGGCTACACCTTC
>TRBV27|TRBJ1-3|NA|NA
CASSLHPTPMDGPGNTIYF
TGTGCCAGCAGTTTACACCCTACCCCTATGGACGGCCCTGGAAACACCATATATTTT
>TRBV28|TRBJ2-3|NA|NA
CASSLWGDASTDTQYF
TGTGCCAGCAGTTTATGGGGGGACGCTAGCACAGATACGCAGTATTTT
>TRBV6-5|TRBJ1-1|NA|NA
CASSITAGDTEAFF
TGTGCCAGCAGTATTACCGCGGGGGACACTGAAGCTTTCTTT
>TRBV7-8|TRBJ2-1|NA|NA
CASSLVAGVYNEQFF
TGTGCCAGCAGCTTAGTAGCTGGGGTCTACAATGAGCAGTTCTTC
>TRBV4-1|TRBJ2-5|TRBD2|NA
CASSQGREVTETQYF
TGCGCCAGCAGCCAAGGGCGGGAGGTAACAGAGACCCAGTACTTC
>TRBV19|TRBJ2-1|NA|once
CASSVRGLRGPSYNEQFF
TGTGCCAGTAGTGTTAGAGGACTTAGGGGCCCGTCCTACAATGAGCAGTTCTTC
>TRBV6-6|TRBJ2-5|NA|NA
CASSYSMGGSQETQYF
TGTGCCAGCAGTTACTCGATGGGGGGATCCCAAGAGACCCAGTACTTC
>TRBV6-1|TRBJ2-3|TRBD2|once
CASSESGRADTQYF
TGTGCCAGCAGTGAAAGCGGGAGAGCAGATACGCAGTATTTT
>TRBV19|TRBJ2-7|TRBD1|NA
CASSARQGAREEQYF
TGTGCCAGTAGTGCACGACAGGGGGCACGGGAAGAGCAGTACTTC